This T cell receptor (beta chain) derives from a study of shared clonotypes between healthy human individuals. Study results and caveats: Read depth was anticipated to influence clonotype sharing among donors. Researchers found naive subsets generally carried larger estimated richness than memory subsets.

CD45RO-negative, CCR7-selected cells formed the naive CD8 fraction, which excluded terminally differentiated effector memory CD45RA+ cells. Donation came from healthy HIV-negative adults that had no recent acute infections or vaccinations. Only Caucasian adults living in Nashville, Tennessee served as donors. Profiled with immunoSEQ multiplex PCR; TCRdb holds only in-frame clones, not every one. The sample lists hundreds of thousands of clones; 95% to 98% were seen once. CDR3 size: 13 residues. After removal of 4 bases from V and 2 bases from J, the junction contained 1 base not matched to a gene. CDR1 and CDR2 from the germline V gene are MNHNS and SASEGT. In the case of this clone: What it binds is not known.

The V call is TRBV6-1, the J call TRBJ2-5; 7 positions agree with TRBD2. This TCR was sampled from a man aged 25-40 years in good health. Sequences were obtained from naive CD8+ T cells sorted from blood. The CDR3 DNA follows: TGTGCCAGCAGTGGGACTAGTCAAGAGACCCAGTACTTC. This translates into CASSGTSQETQYF.